The T cell receptor (beta chain) under discussion was sequenced for a study of T-cell memory formation after mild COVID-19. TCRdb re-analysed the 5' RACE reads in MiXCR, keeping a single row per CDR3 protein. The sample holds some 260,000 distinct CDR3 sequences, about a sixth seen once. Specimen: PBMCs or a T cell subset sorted from them (not recorded which). The sequence was collected from a young man who had mild COVID-19 (a few samples of this study predate the infection). Cell type and time point are not known.

The CDR3 DNA sequence: TGTGCCAGCAGCTCATACAGGGTGGGGGGCTACACCTTC. Amino acid sequence: CASSSYRVGGYTF. This rearrangement joins TRBV11-2 to TRBJ1-2; D possibly corresponds to TRBD1 (6 bases). The CDR3 extends over 13 amino acids. Trimming shortened V by 4 bases and J by 8 bases, and 14 bases separated the two germline ends. Germline V gene sequence: CDR1 SGHAT, CDR2 FQNNGV.